This T cell receptor beta chain was recovered during a study of blood T cell repertoires in COVID-19. Looking at the study overall: Samples came from the United States, Italy and Spain, spanning acute and convalescent COVID-19. T cells, B-cell-depleted T cells, or PBMCs supplied cDNA or gDNA.

Germline V gene lookup returns CDR1 MDHEN and CDR2 SYDVKM. CDR3 length equals 12 residues. V lost 3 bases and J lost 11, with 13 bases in between. Residents of around 24 US areas, aged roughly 18 to 95 years, made up the participants. Per the authors' pipeline: Reference gene primer amplification yielded estimated nucleated cell counts. Generated by immunoSEQ multiplex PCR, the TCRdb table keeps only in-frame clones and is missing some. V, J and clone size are taken as reported in that table, and D and trimming were inferred from the DNA itself. The sample yields around 450,000 clones, nearly 90% seen once. The count of this clone is one.

The V gene is TRBV28, the J gene TRBJ1-1, with D unclear. This receptor was taken from a woman aged 18-35 years with acute COVID-19. Material: PBMCs or T cells enriched from blood (not recorded which). CDR3 in amino acids: CASSFRAGGAFF. The CDR3, as DNA: TGTGCCAGCAGTTTCCGGGCGGGAGGTGCTTTCTTT.